This paragraph reports one T cell receptor (beta chain). Which antigen it targets is not known. Base qualities are not recorded, but no much larger clone differs from it by a single base. The immunoSEQ Assay, a bias-controlled multiplex PCR, was used to amplify TCRbeta CDR3 regions from genomic DNA. For the original study's pipeline: Nucleated cell counts per sample were estimated from amplification of reference gene primers within the assay. To quantify the absolute abundance of each unique TCRbeta CDR3 rearrangement, sequence reads were collapsed and filtered. For each sample, productive Simpson clonality was calculated as the square root of Simpson's diversity index over productive rearrangements. Held by TCRdb, this immuneACCESS table contains in-frame sequences only and omits some clones. Under half of the omission traces to an unresolved V gene where checked; the cause of the rest is unknown. V and J calls and clone size follow that table, whereas D and trimming were derived from the DNA. Recorded for this sample are some 200,000 clones; around 80% of them occurred a single time. Around 7.7% of the sample lies in the top ten.

This sample was taken from a study of blood T cell repertoires in COVID-19 (dated by TCRdb to about 2020). Turning to the overall study: Collaborator samples came from the United States, Italy and Spain and covered acute and convalescent phases of COVID-19. The prospective study material was composed of cDNA or gDNA derived from T cells, B-cell-depleted T cells, or PBMCs. Subjects who had been exposed to COVID-19, were actively infected with it, or had recovered from it provided the deeply sampled blood TCRbeta repertoires that made up the dataset. A freely available public database, intended as a resource for researchers studying the immune response to SARS-CoV-2, is where the repertoires were released. Samples came from the ongoing ImmuneRACE study (first 160 participants) plus 1,254 subjects from 6 global collaborators. Sample metadata almost always included a de-identified subject ID, COVID-19 status, age in years and sex. HLA class I and class II types, where available, came from metadata supplied by the sample provider rather than from assay-based typing.

The CDR3 numbers 12 residues from cysteine through phenylalanine. Here the CDR3 DNA is all that survives: 36 bases in frame from base 1. Via the germline V gene (reference sequence), CDR1 is SEHNR and CDR2 FQNEAQ. V is trimmed back by 7 bases and J by 7 bases, and the junction contains 4 bases that no gene match accounts for. The collaborating institutions used their own protocols to collect whole blood in K2EDTA tubes. For TCRbeta analysis, collaborators shipped samples as frozen whole blood, isolated PBMCs, or DNA extracted from either of those sample types. What the authors observed across the whole study: The amount of clinical and demographic metadata varied by source and participant and was provided uncurated.

The material sequenced was peripheral blood. This receptor was identified in a woman in her sixties or seventies with acute or convalescent COVID-19. The sequence is built from TRBV7-9 and TRBJ2-1, and TRBD1 matches 7 of the central bases. The CDR3 protein is CASNRQGNEQFF. The nucleotide sequence reads as follows: TGTGCCAGCAACCGACAGGGAAATGAGCAGTTCTTC.